The present T cell receptor (beta chain) was sequenced within a study of T cell changes during pregnancy in multiple sclerosis. Germline lookup yields CDR1 SGHVS and CDR2 FNYEAQ. The CDR3 is made up of 16 amino acids. V lost 5 bases to trimming and J lost 0 bases; unmatched junction nucleotides: 7. This table comes from immunoSEQ multiplex PCR, and its TCRdb copy is limited to in-frame clones, with some not included. The table has 40,000 to 55,000 clones, more than 90% seen once. This clone was observed once. The sequence came from a female donor with multiple sclerosis, enrolled in a pregnancy study. This sequence joins TRBV7-6 and TRBJ2-1; 7 bases are a match to TRBD2. The sequenced sample was CD8+ T cells from peripheral blood mononuclear cells, obtained after pregnancy. The CDR3: CASSNLAEGSYNEQFF. CDR3 DNA sequence: TGTGCCAGCAGCAATCTAGCGGAGGGCTCCTACAATGAGCAGTTCTTC. Drawing the rest from reference TRBV7-6 and TRBJ2-1, the complete variable domain is GAGVSQSPRYKVTKRGQDVALRCDPISGHVSLYWYRQALGQGPEFLTYFNYEAQQDKSGLPNDRFSAERPEGSISTLTIQRTEQRDSAMYRCASSNLAEGSYNEQFFGPGTRLTVL.